These T cell receptor beta chains were read from a single sample in a study of cytomegalovirus exposure and HLA in healthy donors. Produced via immunoSEQ multiplex PCR; TCRdb's table is partial and in-frame only. The sample contains 120,000 or so clones, around 85% of which appear only once. The specimen sequenced was PBMCs. Receptors originate from a man between 18 and 35 years old in good health and CMV-seropositive. Both conserved end residues are part of each CDR3. The D gene is left open where the match is weak. The listing skips clone size in some rows; elsewhere it reads once, few, many or a size class.

clone_size j_call v_call d_call cdr3_nt cdr3_aa
once TRBJ2-7 TRBV19 TRBD1 TGTGCCAGTAGTTTCCGGGACAGTCCGTTCGAGCAGTACTTC CASSFRDSPFEQYF
- TRBJ1-2 TRBV29-1 - TGCAGCGTGTGGACAGAAAACTATGGCTACACCTTC CSVWTENYGYTF
- TRBJ1-2 TRBV7-9 - TGTGCCAGCACCTCGAGCGGGACAAGGGTTTTTAACTATGGCTACACCTTC CASTSSGTRVFNYGYTF
few TRBJ1-2 TRBV5-4 TRBD1 TGTGCCAGCAGCACCCAAGGGGGCCCCCTCTATGGCTACACCTTC CASSTQGGPLYGYTF
- TRBJ2-2 TRBV19 TRBD1 TGTGCCAGTAGTATGGACAGGGGGCGTTATGTCGGGGAGCTGTTTTTT CASSMDRGRYVGELFF
- TRBJ2-2 TRBV6-6 TRBD2 TGTGCCTGCTACCCCGGGGGGGCGGGGACCGGGGAGCTGTTTTTT CACYPGGAGTGELFF
- TRBJ1-6 TRBV5-4 - TGTGCCAGCACCCCTCAGGGAGGGGAAGGGGCACCCCTCCACTTT CASTPQGGEGAPLHF
- TRBJ2-3 TRBV2 - TGTGCCAGCAGATATAGCACAGATACGCAGTATTTT CASRYSTDTQYF
- TRBJ2-3 TRBV7-9 - TGTGCCAGCAGCCTGGAGGTGGAAGCAGATACGCAGTATTTT CASSLEVEADTQYF
- TRBJ2-5 TRBV12-5 - TGTGCTAGTGGTTTTCACAACGCGACTGTACAAGAGACCCAGTACTTC CASGFHNATVQETQYF
- TRBJ2-7 TRBV2 TRBD2 TGTGCCAGCAGTAAAGCGGGAGGGACCTACGAGCAGTACTTC CASSKAGGTYEQYF
once TRBJ1-2 TRBV7-2 TRBD1 TGTGCCAGCAGCTTAAACAGGGGACTGGGGGGCTACACCTTC CASSLNRGLGGYTF
- TRBJ2-7 TRBV7-2 - TGTGCCAGCAGCTTAACAGGTGCGGACTCCTACGAGCAGTACTTC CASSLTGADSYEQYF
- TRBJ2-3 TRBV5-4 TRBD2 TGTGCCAGCAGCAAAAGAGCGGCTAGCGGGGGGGCTGATACGCAGTATTTT CASSKRAASGGADTQYF
- TRBJ1-1 TRBV2 - TGTGAAACCAGGGGAACCATGAACACTGAAGCTTTCTTT CETRGTMNTEAFF
- TRBJ1-6 TRBV2 TRBD1 TGTGCCAGCGGCACCGGGACAGAGGGTTCACCCCTCCACTTT CASGTGTEGSPLHF
- TRBJ1-2 TRBV6-5 - TGTGCCAGCAGTTACTCGATCGGACAGCCCTATGGCTACACCTTC CASSYSIGQPYGYTF
- TRBJ2-5 TRBV6-5 - TGTGCCAGCAGTTACCAGGGGCGGGAGACCCAGTACTTC CASSYQGRETQYF
once TRBJ2-1 TRBV6-5 TRBD1 TGTGCCAGCAGCCCCGTGGGACAGGGACTCAATGAGCAGTTCTTC CASSPVGQGLNEQFF
few TRBJ2-2 TRBV7-2 TRBD2 TGTGCCAGCAGCACTAGCGGGGGGCTTGTAGTAGCCGGGGAGCTGTTTTTT CASSTSGGLVVAGELFF
- TRBJ2-6 TRBV7-9 TRBD1 TGTGCCAGCAGCTTAGCTATCGGACAGGCTGGGGCCAACGTCCTGACTTTC CASSLAIGQAGANVLTF
once TRBJ2-1 TRBV7-2 TRBD2 TGTGCCAGCAGCTTAGATTCCGGACTAGCGGGGGGATACAATGAGCAGTTCTTC CASSLDSGLAGGYNEQFF
- TRBJ1-3 TRBV30 TRBD1 TGTGCCTGGACCGGGACAGGGGGCTTCTCTGGAAACACCATATATTTT CAWTGTGGFSGNTIYF
- TRBJ1-2 TRBV27 TRBD1 TGTGCCAGCAGTCATGGGAAACCTACAGGGGGAGGGGGTTATGGCTACACCTTC CASSHGKPTGGGGYGYTF
few TRBJ2-2 TRBV5-1 - TGCGCCAGCAGTTATTCCGCGAACACCGGGGAGCTGTTTTTT CASSYSANTGELFF
- TRBJ1-3 TRBV5-1 TRBD1 TGCGCCAGCCGGGACAGGGCCAACTCTGGAAACACCATATATTTT CASRDRANSGNTIYF
- TRBJ2-5 TRBV11-3 - TGTGCCAGCAGCTTAGCTTCGGGAGAGACCCAGTACTTC CASSLASGETQYF
once TRBJ1-1 TRBV29-1 - TGCAGCGTTTTCGCGGTGACAGGGAACACTGAAGCTTTCTTT CSVFAVTGNTEAFF
- TRBJ2-1 TRBV19 - TGTGCCAGTAGTATAGATCACCGGGGTGAGCAGTTCTTC CASSIDHRGEQFF
- TRBJ2-1 TRBV10-3 TRBD2 TGTGCCACCCTTGGCGGGAGAGGGGCCTACAATGAGCAGTTCTTC CATLGGRGAYNEQFF
- TRBJ2-7 TRBV7-2 TRBD2 TGTGCCAGCAGGGAAGAACTAGCGGGGCTTCCCTACGAGCAGTACTTC CASREELAGLPYEQYF
- TRBJ2-2 TRBV19 TRBD2 TGTGCCAGTTGCGCTCCTTCTAGCGGGAGCTCCGGGGAGCTGTTTTTT CASCAPSSGSSGELFF
- TRBJ2-1 TRBV5-1 - TGCGCCAGCAGCCTGGGGCTTGAGCAGTTCTTC CASSLGLEQFF
few TRBJ1-2 TRBV27 TRBD1 TGTGCCAGCAGTTTAATGCAGGGGGCTGTCTATGGCTACACCTTC CASSLMQGAVYGYTF
- TRBJ1-1 TRBV19 - TGTGCCAGTACCCTCTCCCCAGGGAACCCATTTGACACTGAAGCTTTCTTT CASTLSPGNPFDTEAFF
few TRBJ1-5 TRBV5-1 - TGCGCCAGCAGCTTGATCGGGGGTCAACAGCCCCAGCATTTT CASSLIGGQQPQHF
- TRBJ2-7 TRBV19 TRBD1 TGTGCCAGCAACTACGGACAGGGTGGCGAGCAGTACTTC CASNYGQGGEQYF
- TRBJ2-3 TRBV7-9 - TGTGCCAGCAGTGGGAGAAACACAGATACGCAGTATTTT CASSGRNTDTQYF
- TRBJ2-5 TRBV2 TRBD2 TGTGCCACTTGGACTAGCGGGGCCCAAGAGACCCAGTACTTC CATWTSGAQETQYF
- TRBJ2-5 TRBV5-4 TRBD2 TGTGCCAGCAGCGGGGGGACTAGCGGGAGCGAGACCCAGTACTTC CASSGGTSGSETQYF
- TRBJ2-3 TRBV9 TRBD2 TGTGCCAGCAGCGTAGAAGGACTAGCGGGAGGTGTTACAGATACGCAGTATTTT CASSVEGLAGGVTDTQYF
- TRBJ1-2 TRBV29-1 - TGCAGCGTAGCGAGGGCGGATGGCTACACCTTC CSVARADGYTF
- TRBJ1-4 TRBV7-7 - TGTGCTACAGGGAAACGGAATGAAAAACTGTTTTTT CATGKRNEKLFF
- TRBJ2-7 TRBV21-1 - TGTGCCAGCAGCAAAGGGTGGAGGGTGGAGTACTTC CASSKGWRVEYF
- TRBJ1-6 TRBV2 - TGTGCCAGCATCTTTCTAGAGGATGGTTCGCCCCTCCACTTT CASIFLEDGSPLHF
- TRBJ1-5 TRBV15 - TGTGCCACCAGCAGAGATGGGCGGGGGACCCAGTACAATCAGCCCCAGCATTTT CATSRDGRGTQYNQPQHF
- TRBJ2-1 TRBV5-1 TRBD2 TGCGCCAGCAGCCCCACTAGCGGGAGGCCCAATGAGCAGTTCTTC CASSPTSGRPNEQFF
- TRBJ2-7 TRBV7-2 TRBD2 TGTGCCAGCACCATACACGGGGGGTTCAACTCCTACGAGCAGTACTTC CASTIHGGFNSYEQYF
- TRBJ2-5 TRBV27 TRBD2 TGTGCCAGCAGCTCCTACAAGCGGGGGGGCTCAGGGGAGACCCAGTACTTC CASSSYKRGGSGETQYF
- TRBJ1-5 TRBV2 - TGTGCCAGCAGTGATGGACCAGGCCGGGGTCAGCCCCAGCATTTT CASSDGPGRGQPQHF
- TRBJ2-7 TRBV13 TRBD2 TGTGCCAGCAGCCGTGTGCGGGGGGCAACCTACGAGCAGTACTTC CASSRVRGATYEQYF
- TRBJ2-1 TRBV19 TRBD2 TGTGCCAGTAGTATCCAGCGGGGGAAGGTTGATGAGCAGTTCTTC CASSIQRGKVDEQFF
few TRBJ1-2 TRBV30 TRBD1 TGTGCCTGGAGTGAACCGGGGACAGGGGAACCTCATGGCTACACCTTC CAWSEPGTGEPHGYTF
- TRBJ1-3 TRBV2 - TGTGCCAGCAGACATTACGTATCCGGGACACCTGGAAACACCATATATTTT CASRHYVSGTPGNTIYF